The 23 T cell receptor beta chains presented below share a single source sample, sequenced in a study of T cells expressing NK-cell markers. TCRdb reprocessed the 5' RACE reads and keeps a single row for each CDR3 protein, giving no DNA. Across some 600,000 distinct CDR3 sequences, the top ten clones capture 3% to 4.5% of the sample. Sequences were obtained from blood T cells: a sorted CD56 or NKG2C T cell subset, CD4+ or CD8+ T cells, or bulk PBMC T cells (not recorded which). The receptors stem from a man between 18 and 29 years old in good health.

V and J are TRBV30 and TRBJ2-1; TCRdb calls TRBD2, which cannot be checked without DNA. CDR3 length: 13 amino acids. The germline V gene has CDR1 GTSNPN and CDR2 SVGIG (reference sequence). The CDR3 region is CAWGSSGTNEQFF.

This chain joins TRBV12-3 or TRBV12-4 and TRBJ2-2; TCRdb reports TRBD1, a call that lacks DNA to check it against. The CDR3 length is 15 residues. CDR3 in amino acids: CASSLQRGRTGELFF.

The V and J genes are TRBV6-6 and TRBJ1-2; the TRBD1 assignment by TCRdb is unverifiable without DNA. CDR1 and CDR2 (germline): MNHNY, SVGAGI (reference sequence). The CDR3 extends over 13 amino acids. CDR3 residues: CASSYQNRDGYTF.

CDR3 sequence reads: CASRLRQGGGAPLHF. The chain couples TRBV27 to TRBJ1-6; TCRdb's D call of TRBD1 is untestable without DNA. This CDR3 region has 15 residues. CDR1 is MNHEY, CDR2 SMNVEV, per germline (reference sequence).

The CDR3 here is CASSRGQQVYGYTF. This chain uses TRBV27 with TRBJ1-2. This CDR3 is 14 amino acids long. Germline V lookup: CDR1 MNHEY, CDR2 SMNVEV (reference sequence).

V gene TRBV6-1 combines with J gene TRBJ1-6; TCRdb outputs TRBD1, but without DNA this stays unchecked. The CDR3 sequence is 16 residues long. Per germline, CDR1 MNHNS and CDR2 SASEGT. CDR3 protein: CASSRPRQVGGSPLHF.

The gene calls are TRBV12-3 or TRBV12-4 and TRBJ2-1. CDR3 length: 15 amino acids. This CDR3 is CASITGSVSYNEQFF.

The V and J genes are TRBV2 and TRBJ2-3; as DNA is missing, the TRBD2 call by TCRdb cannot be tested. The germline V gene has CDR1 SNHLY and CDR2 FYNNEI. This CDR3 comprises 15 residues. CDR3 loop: CASSEGTSRADTQYF.

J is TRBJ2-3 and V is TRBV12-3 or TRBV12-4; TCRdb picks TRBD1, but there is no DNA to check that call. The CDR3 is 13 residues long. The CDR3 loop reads CASGPRGTDTQYF.

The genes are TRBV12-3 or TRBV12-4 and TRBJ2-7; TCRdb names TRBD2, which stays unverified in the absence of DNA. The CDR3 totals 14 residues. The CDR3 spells CAITPEVGSSEQYF.

CDR3 sequence reads: CASSPALDAGELFF. The V and J genes are TRBV7-9 and TRBJ2-2; TCRdb picks TRBD2, but there is no DNA to check that call. From germline, CDR1 is SEHNR and CDR2 FQNEAQ (reference sequence). CDR3 length: 14 amino acids.

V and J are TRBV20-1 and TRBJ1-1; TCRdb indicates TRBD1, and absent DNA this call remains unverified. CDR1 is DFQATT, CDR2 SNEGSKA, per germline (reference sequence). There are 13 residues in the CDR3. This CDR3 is CSARGSGTAEAFF.

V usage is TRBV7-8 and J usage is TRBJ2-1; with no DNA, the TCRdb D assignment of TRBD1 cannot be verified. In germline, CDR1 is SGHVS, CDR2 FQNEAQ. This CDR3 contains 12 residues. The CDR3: CASSSPGNEQFF.

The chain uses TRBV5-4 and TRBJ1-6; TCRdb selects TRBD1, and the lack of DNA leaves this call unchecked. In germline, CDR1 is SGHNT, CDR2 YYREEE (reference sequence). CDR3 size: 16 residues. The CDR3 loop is CASSSGGQTSNSPLHF.

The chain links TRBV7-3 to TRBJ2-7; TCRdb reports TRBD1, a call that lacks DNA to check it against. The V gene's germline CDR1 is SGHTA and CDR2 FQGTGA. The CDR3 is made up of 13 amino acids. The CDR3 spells CASAGDGPYEQYF. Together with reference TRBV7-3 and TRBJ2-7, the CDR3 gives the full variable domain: GAGVSQTPSNKVTEKGKYVELRCDPISGHTALYWYRQSLGQGPEFLIYFQGTGAADDSGLPNDRFFAVRPEGSVSTLKIQRTERGDSAVYLCASAGDGPYEQYFGPGTRLTVT.

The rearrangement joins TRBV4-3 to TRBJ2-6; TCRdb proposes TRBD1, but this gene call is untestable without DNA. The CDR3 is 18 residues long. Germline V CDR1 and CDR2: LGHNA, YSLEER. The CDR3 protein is CASSHPREFGSGANVLTF.

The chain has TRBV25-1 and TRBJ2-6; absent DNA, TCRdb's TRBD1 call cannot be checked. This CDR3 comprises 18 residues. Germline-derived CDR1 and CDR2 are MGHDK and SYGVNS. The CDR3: CASSEYGTGTSGANVLTF.

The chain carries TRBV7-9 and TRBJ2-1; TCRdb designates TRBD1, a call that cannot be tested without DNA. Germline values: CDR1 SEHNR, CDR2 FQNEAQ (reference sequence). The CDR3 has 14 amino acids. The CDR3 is CASSFGAGVNEQFF.

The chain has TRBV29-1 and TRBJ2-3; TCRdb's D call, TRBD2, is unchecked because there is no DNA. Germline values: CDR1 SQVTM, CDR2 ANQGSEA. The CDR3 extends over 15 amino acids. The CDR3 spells CSVSGLATSTDTQYF.

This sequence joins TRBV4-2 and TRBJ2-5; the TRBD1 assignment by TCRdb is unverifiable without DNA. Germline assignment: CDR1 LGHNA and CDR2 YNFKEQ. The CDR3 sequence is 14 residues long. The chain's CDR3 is CASSQDRGEETQYF.

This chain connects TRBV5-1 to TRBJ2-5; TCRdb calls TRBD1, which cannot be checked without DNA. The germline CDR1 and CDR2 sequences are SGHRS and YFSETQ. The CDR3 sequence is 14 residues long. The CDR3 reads CASSLVQGRETQYF.

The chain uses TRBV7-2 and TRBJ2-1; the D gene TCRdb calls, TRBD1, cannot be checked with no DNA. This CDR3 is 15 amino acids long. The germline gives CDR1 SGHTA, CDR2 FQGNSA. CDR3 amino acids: CASSPSGGGHNEQFF.

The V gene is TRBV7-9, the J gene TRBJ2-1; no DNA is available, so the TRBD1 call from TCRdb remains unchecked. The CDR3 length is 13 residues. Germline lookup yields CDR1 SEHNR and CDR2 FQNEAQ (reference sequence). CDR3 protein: CASSLEGNNEQFF.